The 20 T cell receptor beta chains given below trace back to one sample, sequenced in a study of blood T cell repertoires in COVID-19. The method was immunoSEQ multiplex PCR; TCRdb's version includes in-frame clones alone and lacks a portion of them. The sample shows 250,000 or so clones, 88% of them seen only once. The sample consisted of peripheral blood. The receptor source for this set is a woman aged 30 to 39 with COVID-19, enrolled during active disease.

The chain carries TRBV27 and TRBJ1-1, with D maybe TRBD1 (6 bases). V was clipped by 4 bases and J by 5 bases, with 11 bases between them. CDR1 is MNHEY, CDR2 SMNVEV, per germline (reference sequence). This CDR3 comprises 13 residues. CDR3 sequence: CASSSTGWTEAFF. The CDR3 DNA reads as TGTGCCAGCAGTTCCACAGGGTGGACTGAAGCTTTCTTT.

CDR3 in amino acids: CASSQALGRGTDTQYF. DNA of the CDR3: TGTGCCAGCAGCCAAGCGCTGGGTCGGGGCACAGATACGCAGTATTTT. The rearrangement links TRBV3-1 (or the pseudogene TRBV3-2) to TRBJ2-3; D call uncertain. CDR1 is LGHDT and CDR2 is YNNKEL in the germline V gene (reference sequence). The CDR3 is made up of 16 amino acids. The V gene lost 1 base and the J gene lost 1 base, with 12 bases spanning the gap.

Only a few counts were recorded for this clone. The V gene is TRBV12-3 or TRBV12-4, the J gene TRBJ1-1; D remains unclear. This CDR3 region has 12 residues. Trimming stripped 7 bases from V and 3 bases from J, with 9 bases between. CDR3 in amino acids: CASIGLYTEAFF. In DNA form, the CDR3 reads TGTGCCAGCATCGGGTTGTACACTGAAGCTTTCTTT.

The chain is built from TRBV27 and TRBJ2-1; TRBD1 matches at 10 bases. Trimming removed 6 bases from V and 9 bases from J; junction bases left unmatched: 23. Germline values: CDR1 MNHEY, CDR2 SMNVEV (reference sequence). The CDR3 is 19 amino acids. The CDR3 bases are TGTGCCAGCAGAAGGACAGGGGGGGCCTTCCTCCAACAGAACGGTGAGCAGTTCTTC. Translating it yields CASRRTGGAFLQQNGEQFF.

This clone has a handful of counts. The rearrangement links TRBV28 to TRBJ2-7; the D is unclear. V was shortened by 3 bases and J by 2 bases, with 5 bases between the two germline ends. Germline CDR1 MDHEN, CDR2 SYDVKM. The CDR3 length is 12 residues. CDR3 DNA: TGTGCCAGCAGTTTTGGCCCCTACGAGCAGTACTTC. It is translated as CASSFGPYEQYF.

The rearrangement uses TRBV5-1 and TRBJ2-5; TRBD1 might be the D (5 bases). Germline V CDR1 and CDR2: SGHRS, YFSETQ. The CDR3 spans 16 residues. V lost 1 base, J lost 5 bases, and 18 bases lay in between. The CDR3 nucleotides are TGCGCCAGCAGCTTGTTGGCCGGCAGGGCGCGGGAGACCCAGTACTTC. Protein: CASSLLAGRARETQYF.

This chain joins TRBV4-3 and TRBJ1-1; D unresolved. Trimming pared 6 bases from V and 0 bases from J, leaving 14 bases between. This CDR3 has 15 amino acids. From germline, CDR1 is LGHNA and CDR2 YSLEER. The CDR3 nucleotides read TGCGCCAGCAGTCAGAGGGTGGGGATGAACACTGAAGCTTTCTTT. Its protein is CASSQRVGMNTEAFF.

The rearrangement uses TRBV10-1 and TRBJ2-3, with a weak D call TRBD1 (7 bases). The germline V and J ends were trimmed by 7 bases and 1 base, with 15 bases remaining between them. Germline CDR1 WNHNN, CDR2 SYGVQD (reference sequence). The CDR3 totals 15 residues. The CDR3 is CASTPGGPGTDTQYF. The CDR3 nucleotides read TGCGCCAGCACCCCAGGGGGGCCGGGCACAGATACGCAGTATTTT.

V gene TRBV27 combines with J gene TRBJ1-6, with 7 bases identical to TRBD1. V trimming: 6 bases; J trimming: 7 bases; junction bases outside the gene matches: 6. The CDR3 runs to 14 residues. Germline V CDR1 and CDR2: MNHEY, SMNVEV (reference sequence). The CDR3 DNA follows: TGTGCCAGCAGCTCCGACAGGGAGAATTCACCCCTCCACTTT. Translation gives CASSSDRENSPLHF.

V and J are TRBV4-1 and TRBJ1-5; D gene unclear. This CDR3 region has 15 residues. Germline V CDR1 and CDR2: MGHRA, YSYEKL. The V and J ends lost 1 base and 0 bases respectively, with 7 bases between them. As DNA, the CDR3 is TGCGCCAGCAGCCAAGGTATTGTTAGCAATCAGCCCCAGCATTTT. It is translated as CASSQGIVSNQPQHF.

The chain couples TRBV28 to TRBJ1-1, with 7 bases fitting TRBD1. The CDR3 length is 16 residues. Germline V gene data show CDR1 as MDHEN and CDR2 as SYDVKM. V lost 7 bases to trimming and J lost 1 base; unmatched junction nucleotides: 12. For the CDR3, the DNA is TGTGCCAGCACCTTAAACCCGGGACAGAGGAACACTGAAGCTTTCTTT. It specifies CASTLNPGQRNTEAFF.

The V and J genes are TRBV27 and TRBJ2-5, with 7 bases aligning to TRBD1. There are 15 residues in the CDR3. V lost 5 bases to trimming and J lost 5 bases; unmatched junction nucleotides: 11. CDR1 is MNHEY, CDR2 SMNVEV, per germline (reference sequence). For the CDR3, the DNA is TGTGCCAGCAGTGCCAGGGGGAGATCGGGGGAGACCCAGTACTTC. This sequence encodes CASSARGRSGETQYF.

The chain carries TRBV10-1 and TRBJ2-3; tentatively, D is TRBD2 (6 bases). V lost 0 bases to trimming and J lost 6 bases, with 19 bases between them. This CDR3 is built from 17 residues. CDR1 is WNHNN and CDR2 is SYGVQD in the germline V gene (reference sequence). CDR3 coding DNA: TGCGCCAGCAGTGAGTCCCCGGGACTTACGCCTCTCGATACGCAGTATTTT. It encodes CASSESPGLTPLDTQYF.

The CDR3 protein is CASSPLAGHNEQFF. The CDR3 bases are TGTGCCAGCAGCCCGCTAGCGGGGCACAATGAGCAGTTCTTC. The rearrangement uses TRBV5-4 and TRBJ2-1, with 9 bases identical to TRBD2. CDR3 length: 14 amino acids. V was pared by 4 bases and J by 5 bases, with 4 bases of the junction left unmatched. CDR1 is SGHNT and CDR2 is YYREEE in the germline V gene (reference sequence).

This clone was seen just once. The chain uses TRBV19 and TRBJ2-5; 10 nucleotides match TRBD2. After removal of 3 bases from V and 4 bases from J, the junction contained 11 bases not matched to a gene. CDR3 length equals 17 residues. Germline V CDR1 and CDR2: LNHDA, SQIVND (reference sequence). CDR3 protein: CASSMRLAGEGRETQYF. The CDR3 coding sequence is TGTGCCAGTAGTATGCGCCTAGCGGGAGAGGGTAGAGAGACCCAGTACTTC. Full variable domain (outside the CDR3, taken from reference TRBV19 and TRBJ2-5): DGGITQSPKYLFRKEGQNVTLSCEQNLNHDAMYWYRQDPGQGLRLIYYSQIVNDFQKGDIAEGYSVSREKKESFPLTVTSAQKNPTAFYLCASSMRLAGEGRETQYFGPGTRLLVL.

The chain uses TRBV4-1 and TRBJ2-3, with 7 bases identical to TRBD2. The CDR3 runs to 16 residues. The trim removed 3 bases at V and 0 bases at J, leaving 6 bases unmatched. Germline V gives CDR1 MGHRA, CDR2 YSYEKL. The CDR3 nucleotides read TGCGCCAGCAGCCATCCACTAGCGTCTAGCACAGATACGCAGTATTTT. Its protein is CASSHPLASSTDTQYF.

This chain connects TRBV18 to TRBJ1-1, with TRBD1 identical over 7 bases. Losses at the gene ends were 3 bases for V and 8 bases for J; bases not matched to a gene: 9. The CDR3 runs 14 residues. CDR1 is KGHSH, CDR2 LQKENI, per germline. In nucleotides, the CDR3 is TGTGCCAGCTCACCGACATACAGGGGTTCCGAAGCTTTCTTT. Its translation: CASSPTYRGSEAFF.

This clone was observed a few times. The CDR3 sequence: CASSLFAEKLFF. The CDR3 DNA reads TGTGCCAGCAGCTTATTTGCGGAAAAACTGTTTTTT. J is TRBJ1-4 and V is TRBV7-8; D not resolved. V was cut by 2 bases and J by 8 bases, with 6 bases left in between. Germline CDR1 is SGHVS and CDR2 is FQNEAQ. The CDR3 is 12 residues long.

The V call is TRBV6-5, the J call TRBJ1-1; possible D gene TRBD1, 5 bases. V lost 2 bases and J 1 base, leaving 8 bases between the germline ends. The CDR3 runs 14 residues. Germline V gene sequence: CDR1 MNHEY, CDR2 SVGAGI. The CDR3 protein is CASSYGGRNTEAFF. The CDR3 nucleotides read TGTGCCAGCAGTTACGGGGGGAGGAACACTGAAGCTTTCTTT.

The V gene is TRBV6-2 or TRBV6-3, the J gene TRBJ2-7, with 10 bases matching TRBD2. The CDR3 is made up of 18 amino acids. V gave up 4 bases and J gave up 0 bases; unmatched junction bases: 12. Germline V gives CDR1 MNHEY, CDR2 SVGEGT. DNA for the CDR3: TGTGCCAGCAGTTTCTCGCCCTTAATAGCGGGGGGCTCCTACGAGCAGTACTTC. This encodes CASSFSPLIAGGSYEQYF.